This TCR beta chain is drawn from a study of blood T cell repertoires in COVID-19 (TCRdb year 2020). Describing the broader study: Samples covering the acute and convalescent phases of COVID-19 were provided by collaborators in the United States, Italy and Spain. The sample metadata nearly always contained a de-identified subject ID, COVID-19 status, age in years and sex. The prospective study material was composed of cDNA or gDNA derived from T cells, B-cell-depleted T cells, or PBMCs. Subjects who had been exposed to COVID-19, were actively infected with it, or had recovered from it provided the deeply sampled blood TCRbeta repertoires that made up the dataset. A freely available public database, intended as a resource for researchers studying the immune response to SARS-CoV-2, is where the repertoires were released. The samples were drawn from two sources: the first 160 participants of the ongoing ImmuneRACE study, and over 1,000 subjects contributed by 6 global collaborators. Where available, HLA class I and class II types were obtained from metadata supplied by the sample provider rather than from assay-based typing.

The collaborating institutions used their own protocols to collect whole blood in K2EDTA tubes. For TCRbeta analysis, collaborators shipped samples in one of three forms: frozen whole blood, isolated PBMCs, or DNA extracted from either of those sample types. As for this clone: Its antigen is still unknown. No quality values exist for individual bases; no much larger clone is one base distant.

Overall study outcomes, separate from this receptor: Clinical and demographic metadata were provided uncurated, with the amount varying by source and participant.

CDR1 MDHEN and CDR2 SYDVKM were looked up in the germline V gene. The CDR3, from cysteine to phenylalanine, totals 17 residues. Left in the record is the CDR3 DNA by itself, 51 bases read in frame from the first base. After removal of 2 bases from V and 4 bases from J, the junction retains 11 bases not matched to a gene. TCRbeta CDR3 regions were amplified from genomic DNA by means of the immunoSEQ Assay, a bias-controlled multiplex PCR. On the authors' methods: Nucleated cell counts per sample were estimated from amplification of reference gene primers within the assay. To quantify the absolute abundance of each unique TCRbeta CDR3 rearrangement, sequence reads were collapsed and filtered. For each sample, productive Simpson clonality was calculated as the square root of Simpson's diversity index across productive rearrangements. TCRdb limited this immuneACCESS table to in-frame rearrangements with V and J called. A share of clones is missing; checked studies link under half to unresolved V genes, and the rest is unexplained. For V, J and clone size, that table is used; D and trimming come from the DNA. The sample has under 150,000 clones on record, 85% to 90% of them singletons. The ten largest account for about 4.8% of the sample.

Sequences were obtained from peripheral blood. This TCR derives from a woman aged 45-59 years with acute or convalescent COVID-19. The receptor chain draws on TRBV28 and TRBJ2-1, with TRBD1 matching 7 junction bases. The CDR3 corresponds to CASSLGVGTEKYNEQFF. In nucleotides, the sequence is TGTGCCAGCAGTTTAGGGGTGGGGACAGAAAAATACAATGAGCAGTTCTTC.